This TCR beta chain was identified during a study of vaccination and CD4 T cells after COVID-19 (dated by TCRdb to the early 2020s). Regarding the complete study: Every convalescent patient had a positive nasal swab PCR test for SARS-CoV-2, with mild disease in about 9 patients and severe disease in one. In control cultures, a CEFX viral epitope pool was used as positive control, an HIV-1 Nef peptide pool was used as negative control, or no peptide was added. The spike-specific CD4+ TCR repertoire was compared before and after mRNA vaccination in about nine COVID-19 convalescent patients and a few infection-naive healthy vaccine recipients. The convalescent cohort included six males and four females, with two Hispanic individuals, seven Caucasians, two Asians and one multiracial person. Post-COVID blood samples from convalescent patients were collected a median of about 110 days after diagnosis, with a range of roughly 30 to 170 days. Each participant got two doses of either the Pfizer-BioNTech BNT162b2 vaccine (n=8) or the Moderna mRNA-1273 vaccine (n=2). For stimulating the cultures, overlapping spike peptide pools were used, derived from SARS-CoV-2 as well as from the common cold coronaviruses HCoV-NL63, HCoV-OC43 and HCoV-229E. Post-vaccine blood samples were obtained a median of approximately 74 days after the second vaccine dose, with a range of about 13 to 250 days. Overall study outcomes, separate from this receptor: The median number of SARS-CoV-2-reactive clonotypes rose from 21 after infection to 30 to 45 after vaccination, but the change was not significant. In convalescent patients, a median about 84% of post-vaccine SARS-CoV-2-reactive clones were detected only after vaccination, and vaccine-specific priming was suggested by this finding. In convalescent patients, nearly all vaccine-specific clones (304 of 307) were found to be mono-reactive for SARS-CoV-2 spike rather than cross-reactive with common cold coronaviruses. The number of convalescent patients in the study was relatively small, and the study did not examine early timepoints following natural infection.

Libraries were built with PCR. DNA from cultured CD4+ T cells underwent TCR sequencing with the Oncomine TCR Beta short-read assay at the Johns Hopkins FTIC core. The QIAamp micro DNA kit was used to extract genomic DNA from the cultured CD4+ T cells. The Oncomine TCR Beta libraries from cultured CD4+ T cells were pooled using unique dual indexes and then sequenced on an Illumina iSeq 100. In the source study's methods: Non-productive sequences were removed, and CDR3s that did not start with C, did not end with F or W, or were shorter than 7 amino acids were discarded. The MANAFEST web application was used to identify antigen-specific clonotypes by comparing peptide-stimulated wells against reference wells and other culture wells. Positive clones required FDR below 0.05, an odds ratio above 5, and productive frequency above 0.1% in at least two of three replicate wells. A clonotype counted as cross-reactive if it showed significant expansion both in the SARS-CoV-2 spike wells and in at least one common cold coronavirus spike condition. Using R version 3.6.1, CDR3 homology was evaluated through Levenshtein distances (stringdist) along with unrooted phylogenetic trees (ape). TCRdb's own reprocessing of the public reads used fastp at Q25 and MiXCR and kept productive beta chains. Identical CDR3 protein sequences are pooled into one entry, listed with their most common genes and DNA. These V and J calls derive from TCRdb rather than the authors' analysis. Within this sample are roughly 22,000 distinct CDR3 sequences, with 62% of them counted one time only. Over 7.5% of the sample is held by the ten biggest clonotypes.

Concerning this clonotype itself: This receptor's antigen is unknown. Per-nucleotide qualities are absent, and no much larger clonotype sits a single base away.

Taken with the paper, the label for treatment or condition translates to: approximately nine-day PBMC culture with coronavirus spike peptide pools or control peptides (ViraFEST assay). The ViraFEST assay was used in the study, in which antigen-specific T cells were expanded with peptide pools and expanded clonotypes were subsequently identified by TCR sequencing. Positive SARS-CoV-2 PCR tests in the convalescent patients dated from March to December 2020, before Alpha, Beta and Delta variants emerged in the United States. PBMCs were cultured at approximately 2.1 million per well in IMDM supplemented with approximately 5.4% human AB serum and about 10 IU/ml IL-2, with roughly 10 ug/ml peptide pools added. On days 3 and 7, half of the culture medium was replaced with fresh IL-2-containing medium. CD4+ T cells were isolated after roughly nine days of culture through negative selection using the EasySep CD4+ T cell isolation kit. Ficoll-Paque Plus gradient centrifugation was used to isolate PBMCs from whole blood, and the isolated PBMCs were then either used fresh or cryopreserved at -140C. Each culture condition was generally run in triplicate wells.

The TCR sequence derives from a human donor who had recovered from COVID-19. Specimen: CD4+ T cells from blood, cultured in vitro.

This receptor has the CDR3 CASSRANYEQYF. The nucleotide sequence reads TGTGCCAGCAGCCGGGCAAACTACGAGCAGTACTTC. The chain was built from TRBV6-1 and TRBJ2-7; there is no confident call for the D gene. The germline V gene specifies MNHNS as CDR1 and SASEGT as CDR2. Including the terminal cysteine and phenylalanine, the CDR3 comprises 12 residues. The retained sequence is limited to the CDR3, 36 bases, with the frame set at the first base. V is clipped by 6 bases and J by 3 bases, and the sequence between their germline boundaries is 9 bases long.